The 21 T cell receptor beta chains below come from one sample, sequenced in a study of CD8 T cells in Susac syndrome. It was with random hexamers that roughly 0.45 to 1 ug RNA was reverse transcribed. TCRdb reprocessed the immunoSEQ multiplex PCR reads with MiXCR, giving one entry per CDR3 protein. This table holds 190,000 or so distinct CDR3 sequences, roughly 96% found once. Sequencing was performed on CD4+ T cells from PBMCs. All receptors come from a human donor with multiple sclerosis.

The CDR3 region has the DNA TGTGCCTGGAGTTTGCCCCAGCATTTT. Amino acid sequence: CAWSLPQHF. The chain links TRBV30 to TRBJ1-5; no definite D call. The V and J ends lost 2 bases and 9 bases respectively, with 2 bases between them. The CDR3 is 9 residues long. Germline CDR1 is GTSNPN and CDR2 is SVGIG (reference sequence). The full variable domain, with the rest looked up from reference TRBV30 and TRBJ1-5, is SQTIHQWPATLVQPVGSPLSLECTVEGTSNPNLYWYRQAAGRGLQLLFYSVGIGQISSEVPQNLSASRPQDRQFILSSKKLLLSDSGFYLCAWSLPQHFGDGTRLSIL.

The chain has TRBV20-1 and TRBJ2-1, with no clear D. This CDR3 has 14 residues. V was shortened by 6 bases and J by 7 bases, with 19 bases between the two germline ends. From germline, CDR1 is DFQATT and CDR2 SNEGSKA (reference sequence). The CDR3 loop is CSALGIQKWNEQFF. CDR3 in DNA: TGCAGTGCGCTGGGAATTCAAAAGTGGAATGAGCAGTTCTTC.

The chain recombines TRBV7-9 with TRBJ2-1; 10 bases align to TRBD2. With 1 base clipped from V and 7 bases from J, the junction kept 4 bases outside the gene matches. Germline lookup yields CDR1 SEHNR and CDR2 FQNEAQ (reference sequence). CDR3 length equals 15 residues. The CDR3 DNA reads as TGTGCCAGCAGCTTAGGAGCGGGAGGGCCGAATGAGCAGTTCTTC. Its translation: CASSLGAGGPNEQFF.

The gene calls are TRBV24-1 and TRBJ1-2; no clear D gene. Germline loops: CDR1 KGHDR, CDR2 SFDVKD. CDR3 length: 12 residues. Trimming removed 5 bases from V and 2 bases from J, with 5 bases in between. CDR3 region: CATSASNYGYTF. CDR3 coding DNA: TGTGCCACCAGTGCCAGCAACTATGGCTACACCTTC.

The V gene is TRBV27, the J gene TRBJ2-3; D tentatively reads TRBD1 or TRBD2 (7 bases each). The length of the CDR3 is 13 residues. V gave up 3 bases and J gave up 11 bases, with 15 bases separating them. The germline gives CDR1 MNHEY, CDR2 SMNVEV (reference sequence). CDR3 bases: TGTGCCAGCAGTTTGAACCAGGGGGGGAAGCAGTATTTT. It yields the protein CASSLNQGGKQYF.

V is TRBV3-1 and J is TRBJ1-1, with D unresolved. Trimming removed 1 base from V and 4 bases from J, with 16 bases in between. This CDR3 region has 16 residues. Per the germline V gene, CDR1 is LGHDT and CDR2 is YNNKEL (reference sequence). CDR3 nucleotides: TGTGCCAGCAGCCAAGGTGTTGTCCGGGTCGGCACTGAAGCTTTCTTT. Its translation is CASSQGVVRVGTEAFF.

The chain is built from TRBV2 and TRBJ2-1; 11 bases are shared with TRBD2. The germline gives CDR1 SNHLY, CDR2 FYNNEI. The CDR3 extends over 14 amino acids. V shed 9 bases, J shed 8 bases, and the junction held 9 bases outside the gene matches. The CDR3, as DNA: TGTGCCAGTCTCCGGACTAGCGGGCTCTATGAGCAGTTCTTC. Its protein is CASLRTSGLYEQFF. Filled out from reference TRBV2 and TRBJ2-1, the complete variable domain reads EPEVTQTPSHQVTQMGQEVILRCVPISNHLYFYWYRQILGQKVEFLVSFYNNEISEKSEIFDDQFSVERPDGSNFTLKIRSTKLEDSAMYFCASLRTSGLYEQFFGPGTRLTVL.

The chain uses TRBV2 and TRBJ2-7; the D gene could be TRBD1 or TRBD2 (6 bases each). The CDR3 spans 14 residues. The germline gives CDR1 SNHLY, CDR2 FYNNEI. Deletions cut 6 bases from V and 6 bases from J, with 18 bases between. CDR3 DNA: TGTGCCAGCAGGAACCGGGGGCTAGCTGGCGAGCAGTACTTC. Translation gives CASRNRGLAGEQYF.

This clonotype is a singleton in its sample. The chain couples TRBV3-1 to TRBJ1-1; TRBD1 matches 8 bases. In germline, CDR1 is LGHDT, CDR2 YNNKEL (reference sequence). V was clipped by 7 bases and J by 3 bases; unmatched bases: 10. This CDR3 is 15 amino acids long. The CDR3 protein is CASTPLGQADTEAFF. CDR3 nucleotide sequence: TGTGCCAGCACCCCCTTGGGACAGGCCGACACTGAAGCTTTCTTT.

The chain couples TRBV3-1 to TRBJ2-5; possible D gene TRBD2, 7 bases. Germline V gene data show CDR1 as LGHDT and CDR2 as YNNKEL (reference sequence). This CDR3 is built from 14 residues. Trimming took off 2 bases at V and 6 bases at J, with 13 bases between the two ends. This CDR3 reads CASSQFQGTKTQYF. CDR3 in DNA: TGTGCCAGCAGCCAATTTCAGGGGACTAAGACCCAGTACTTC.

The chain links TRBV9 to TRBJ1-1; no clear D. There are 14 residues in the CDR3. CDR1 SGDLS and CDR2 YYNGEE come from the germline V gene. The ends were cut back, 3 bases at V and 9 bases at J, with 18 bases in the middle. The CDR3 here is CASSESPSGFQAFF. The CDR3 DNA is TGTGCCAGCAGCGAGTCTCCTTCGGGGTTCCAAGCTTTCTTT.

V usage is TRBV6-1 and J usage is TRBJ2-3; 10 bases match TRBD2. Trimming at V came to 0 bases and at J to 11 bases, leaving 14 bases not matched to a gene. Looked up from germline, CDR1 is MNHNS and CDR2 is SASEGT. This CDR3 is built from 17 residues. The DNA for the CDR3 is TGTGCCAGCAGTGAAGCGCTTCGGAGCGGGGGGGATGTTAAGCAGTATTTT. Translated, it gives CASSEALRSGGDVKQYF.

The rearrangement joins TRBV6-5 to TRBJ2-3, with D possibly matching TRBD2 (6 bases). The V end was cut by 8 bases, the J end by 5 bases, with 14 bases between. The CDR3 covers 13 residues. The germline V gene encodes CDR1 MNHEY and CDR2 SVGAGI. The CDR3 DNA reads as TGTGCCAGCCGGACCCCGGGGGAAGATACGCAGTATTTT. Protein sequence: CASRTPGEDTQYF.

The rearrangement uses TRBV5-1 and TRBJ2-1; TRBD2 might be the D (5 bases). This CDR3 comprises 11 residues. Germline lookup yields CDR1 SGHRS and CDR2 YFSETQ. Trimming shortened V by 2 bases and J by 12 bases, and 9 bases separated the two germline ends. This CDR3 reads CASSFSDRQFF. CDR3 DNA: TGCGCCAGCAGCTTTAGCGACCGGCAGTTCTTC.

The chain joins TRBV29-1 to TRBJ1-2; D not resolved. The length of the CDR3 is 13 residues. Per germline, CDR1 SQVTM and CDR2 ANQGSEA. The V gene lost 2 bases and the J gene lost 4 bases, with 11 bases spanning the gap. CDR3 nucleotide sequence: TGCAGCGTTGAACAGGAGGTCTCCTATGGCTACACCTTC. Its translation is CSVEQEVSYGYTF.

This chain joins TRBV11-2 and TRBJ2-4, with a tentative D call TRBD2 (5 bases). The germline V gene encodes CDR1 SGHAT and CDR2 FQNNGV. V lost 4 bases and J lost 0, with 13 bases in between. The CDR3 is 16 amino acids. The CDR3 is CASSSWLAVAKNIQYF. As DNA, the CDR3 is TGTGCCAGCAGCTCGTGGCTAGCAGTAGCCAAAAACATTCAGTACTTC.

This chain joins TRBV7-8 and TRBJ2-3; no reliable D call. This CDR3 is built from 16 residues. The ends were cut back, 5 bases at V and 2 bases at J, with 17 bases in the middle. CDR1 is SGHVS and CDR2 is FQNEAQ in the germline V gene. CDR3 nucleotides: TGTGCCAGCAGCCCGACGAGGCAGGCCTTCACAGATACGCAGTATTTT. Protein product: CASSPTRQAFTDTQYF.

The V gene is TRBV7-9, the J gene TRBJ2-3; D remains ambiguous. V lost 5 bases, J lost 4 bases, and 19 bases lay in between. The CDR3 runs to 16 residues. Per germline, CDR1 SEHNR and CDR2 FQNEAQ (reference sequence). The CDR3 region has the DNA TGTGCCAGCAGCCCCAAGGTGGCCCCGGGCGCAGATACGCAGTATTTT. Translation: CASSPKVAPGADTQYF.

CDR3 loop: CASSQETGDTHHYEQYF. CDR3 nucleotide sequence: TGTGCCAGCAGCCAAGAGACAGGGGACACTCACCACTACGAGCAGTACTTC. J is TRBJ2-7 and V is TRBV3-1; TRBD1 matches at 8 bases. The CDR3 covers 17 residues. Germline CDR1 LGHDT, CDR2 YNNKEL (reference sequence). Germline trimming cut 0 bases from V and 3 bases from J; bases unmatched to any gene: 10.

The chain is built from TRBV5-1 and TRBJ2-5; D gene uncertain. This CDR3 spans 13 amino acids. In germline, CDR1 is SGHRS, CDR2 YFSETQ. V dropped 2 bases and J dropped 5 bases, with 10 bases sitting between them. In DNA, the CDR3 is TGCGCCAGCAGCTTACGACCGTCGGAGACCCAGTACTTC. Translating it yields CASSLRPSETQYF. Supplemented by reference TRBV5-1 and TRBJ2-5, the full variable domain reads KAGVTQTPRYLIKTRGQQVTLSCSPISGHRSVSWYQQTPGQGLQFLFEYFSETQRNKGNFPGRFSGRQFSNSRSEMNVSTLELGDSALYLCASSLRPSETQYFGPGTRLLVL.

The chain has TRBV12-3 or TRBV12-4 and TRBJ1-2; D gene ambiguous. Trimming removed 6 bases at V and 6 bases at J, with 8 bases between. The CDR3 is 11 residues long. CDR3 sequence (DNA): TGTGCCAGCAGGGGCCCAGATGGCTACACCTTC. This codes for CASRGPDGYTF.